The rows below give T cell receptor beta chains drawn from one sample of a study of T cell responses to AZD1222 COVID-19 vaccine. Data came from immunoSEQ multiplex PCR; TCRdb stores just in-frame clones and leaves some out. The sample shows about 130,000 clones, roughly 87% of them seen only once. Sequencing used peripheral blood, obtained on day 0 of AZD1222 vaccination. The source is an adult in good health. Both conserved end residues are part of each CDR3. The D gene is left open where the match is weak. Clone size appears in some rows only: once, few, many, or a class for an expanded clone.

CDR3,DNA,D,V,J,size
CASTIQGVGNQPQHF,TGTGCCAGTACTATACAGGGGGTGGGCAATCAGCCCCAGCATTTT,TRBD1,TRBV19,TRBJ1-5,.
CASTPASGGTSNEQFF,TGTGCCAGCACCCCGGCTAGCGGGGGGACGAGTAATGAGCAGTTCTTC,TRBD2,TRBV7-2,TRBJ2-1,.
CASSHPTGGLLHF,TGTGCCAGCAGCCATCCGACAGGGGGCCTCCTCCACTTT,TRBD1,TRBV11-2,TRBJ1-6,.
CASSFGYQETQYF,TGTGCCAGCAGCTTCGGGTACCAAGAGACCCAGTACTTC,.,TRBV7-3,TRBJ2-5,few
CASSRAGETQYF,TGCGCCAGCAGCAGGGCAGGAGAGACCCAGTACTTC,.,TRBV4-1,TRBJ2-5,.
CASSFGQGGDQPQHF,TGCGCCAGCAGCTTTGGACAGGGAGGGGATCAGCCCCAGCATTTT,TRBD1,TRBV5-1,TRBJ1-5,.
CASSLGLVGETQYF,TGTGCCAGCAGCTTGGGATTGGTCGGGGAGACCCAGTACTTC,.,TRBV7-6,TRBJ2-5,.
CASSQAPHSNQPQHF,TGTGCCAGCAGCCAAGCGCCCCATAGCAATCAGCCCCAGCATTTT,.,TRBV3-1/TRBV3-2,TRBJ1-5,.
CASSEVARAGGVGFGTGELFF,TGTGCCAGCAGTGAAGTCGCCAGGGCAGGGGGCGTCGGGTTTGGCACCGGGGAGCTGTTTTTT,TRBD1,TRBV6-1,TRBJ2-2,.
CASSYSGRRSSYNEQFF,TGTGCCAGCAGTTACAGCGGCAGACGAAGCTCCTACAATGAGCAGTTCTTC,.,TRBV6-2/TRBV6-3,TRBJ2-1,.
CASSLGLSYEQYF,TGTGCCAGCAGCCTAGGACTTTCCTACGAGCAGTACTTC,.,TRBV12-3/TRBV12-4,TRBJ2-7,.
CATSDFSGGPYNEQFF,TGTGCCACCAGTGACTTCAGCGGGGGGCCTTACAATGAGCAGTTCTTC,TRBD2,TRBV24-1,TRBJ2-1,.
CASSLSGTINEQFF,TGTGCCAGCAGCTTATCCGGGACAATCAATGAGCAGTTCTTC,.,TRBV7-8,TRBJ2-1,.
CASSSREGWKTEAFF,TGTGCCAGCAGTAGCCGAGAGGGGTGGAAGACTGAAGCTTTCTTT,.,TRBV6-5,TRBJ1-1,.
CASSSTPQGAGEYEQYF,TGTGCCAGCAGCTCTACTCCGCAGGGCGCGGGAGAGTACGAGCAGTACTTC,TRBD2,TRBV13,TRBJ2-7,.
CASSVEARENNEQFF,TGTGCCAGCAGCGTAGAGGCCAGAGAGAACAATGAGCAGTTCTTC,.,TRBV9,TRBJ2-1,.
CASSYSAGDYGYTF,TGTGCCAGCAGTTACTCAGCAGGGGACTATGGCTACACCTTC,.,TRBV6-2/TRBV6-3,TRBJ1-2,.
CASSFKLQGDGYTF,TGTGCCAGCAGCTTTAAGTTACAGGGTGATGGCTACACCTTC,.,TRBV5-5,TRBJ1-2,.
CAISVGGTGVGNTEAFF,TGTGCCATCAGTGTAGGGGGGACAGGGGTGGGGAACACTGAAGCTTTCTTT,TRBD1,TRBV10-3,TRBJ1-1,.
CAWSPQGAEAFF,TGTGCCTGGAGCCCCCAGGGGGCTGAAGCTTTCTTT,TRBD1,TRBV30,TRBJ1-1,.
CSVGEGSYGYTF,TGCAGCGTGGGGGAGGGGAGCTATGGCTACACCTTC,.,TRBV29-1,TRBJ1-2,.
CASSTQGDTEAFF,TGTGCCAGCAGCACCCAGGGAGACACTGAAGCTTTCTTT,.,TRBV11-3,TRBJ1-1,.
CASSPRGQQYF,TGTGCCAGCAGTCCACGGGGCCAGCAGTACTTC,.,TRBV7-9,TRBJ2-7,.
CASSGQGSREKLFF,TGTGCCAGCAGTGGACAGGGATCGCGGGAAAAACTGTTTTTT,TRBD1,TRBV2,TRBJ1-4,.
CASSSGGQSTDTQYF,TGCGCCAGCAGCTCGGGGGGACAGAGCACAGATACGCAGTATTTT,.,TRBV5-1,TRBJ2-3,.
CASSTPMGALYEQYF,TGTGCCAGCAGCACTCCGATGGGGGCCCTATACGAGCAGTACTTC,.,TRBV7-8,TRBJ2-7,.
CASSSGGAGGTEAFF,TGCGCCAGCAGCTCGGGCGGGGCAGGGGGAACTGAAGCTTTCTTT,TRBD1,TRBV5-1,TRBJ1-1,.
CASSWTGSNQPQHF,TGTGCCAGCAGTTGGACCGGGAGCAATCAGCCCCAGCATTTT,.,TRBV6-2/TRBV6-3,TRBJ1-5,.
CASSYSVSGGYGYTF,TGTGCCAGCAGTTACTCGGTGTCAGGCGGCTATGGCTACACCTTC,.,TRBV6-5,TRBJ1-2,.
CASSLALNTEAFF,TGCGCCAGCAGCTTGGCCCTCAACACTGAAGCTTTCTTT,.,TRBV5-1,TRBJ1-1,.
CASSLRVMSSYNEQFF,TGTGCCAGCAGTTTGAGGGTGATGAGCTCCTACAATGAGCAGTTCTTC,.,TRBV27,TRBJ2-1,.
CASSLGGGTGELFF,TGTGCCAGCAGCTTGGGCGGGGGCACCGGGGAGCTGTTTTTT,TRBD2,TRBV5-4,TRBJ2-2,.
CASSSSGGLGNTIYF,TGTGCCAGCAGTTCCTCCGGGGGACTCGGAAACACCATATATTTT,.,TRBV6-5,TRBJ1-3,.
CAWSVTGEGSGANVLTF,TGTGCCTGGAGTGTGACAGGGGAGGGATCTGGGGCCAACGTCCTGACTTTC,.,TRBV30,TRBJ2-6,.
CASSSSGVADTQYF,TGTGCCAGCAGTTCTAGCGGGGTGGCAGATACGCAGTATTTT,TRBD2,TRBV5-4,TRBJ2-3,.
CASSIIMGDEQYF,TGTGCCAGTAGTATTATTATGGGGGACGAGCAGTACTTC,.,TRBV19,TRBJ2-7,.
CASSQLAGGPLAGELFF,TGTGCCAGCAGCCAACTAGCGGGGGGGCCGTTAGCCGGGGAGCTGTTTTTT,TRBD2,TRBV28,TRBJ2-2,.
CASSQDTRQSYEQYF,TGCGCCAGCAGCCAAGATACCAGGCAGTCCTACGAGCAGTACTTC,.,TRBV4-1,TRBJ2-7,.
CASSLGTGTNEKLFF,TGTGCCAGCAGCCTTGGGACAGGGACAAATGAAAAACTGTTTTTT,TRBD1,TRBV9,TRBJ1-4,.